This T cell receptor beta chain is drawn from a study of T cell changes during pregnancy in multiple sclerosis. Profiled with immunoSEQ multiplex PCR; TCRdb holds only in-frame clones, not every one. Here the sample spans about 67,000 clones, 92% being singletons. This sequence was found in a female donor with multiple sclerosis, enrolled in a pregnancy study. Material: peripheral blood, obtained after pregnancy.

CDR3 protein: CASSQDNFGTGSYNEQFF. In DNA, the CDR3 is TGCGCCAGCAGCCAAGATAATTTCGGGACAGGGTCATACAATGAGCAGTTCTTC. The V and J genes are TRBV4-1 and TRBJ2-1, with 9 bases identical to TRBD1. Germline lookup yields CDR1 MGHRA and CDR2 YSYEKL. Unmatched junction bases numbered 10, after V lost 0 bases and J lost 4 bases. The CDR3 has 18 amino acids.